Following are 9 T cell receptor beta chains from one sample sequenced in a study (dated by TCRdb to the mid-2010s). The library was made by 5' RACE. TCRdb names Illumina MiSeq as the instrument used. Through fastp at Q25 and MiXCR, TCRdb rebuilt clones from the public reads, retaining in-frame beta chains. Entries that share a CDR3 protein sequence are merged under the most common genes and DNA. The sample table contains 34,000 or so distinct CDR3 sequences; only one count was recorded for 25% to 30% of them. Less than 2.5% of the sample comes from the top ten. Tregs were isolated as CD4+CD25+CD127-/low cells. Sequences were obtained from tumor-infiltrating Tregs sorted from the breast tumor. These receptors all stem from a female donor with breast cancer.

With respect to this clonotype: Its ends do not fully match the called genes, so a read error is possible. The chain employs TRBV5-4 and TRBJ2-3; tentative D call: TRBD2 (5 bases). Germline V gene lookup returns CDR1 SGHNT and CDR2 YYREEE (reference sequence). The CDR3 runs 14 residues. The CDR3 reads CASSLASARDKQYF. The CDR3, as DNA: TGTGCCAGCAGCTTGGCGTCAGCCCGGGATAAGCAGTATTTT. Using reference TRBV5-4 and TRBJ2-3 for the parts outside the CDR3, the full variable domain is ETGVTQSPTHLIKTRGQQVTLRCSSQSGHNTVSWYQQALGQGPQFIFQYYREEENGRGNFPPRFSGLQFPNYSSELNVNALELDDSALYLCASSLASARDKQYFGPGTRLTVL.

This clonotype is categorized as medium-sized. The chain is built from TRBV7-9 and TRBJ2-1; 11 bases are a match to TRBD2. This CDR3 has 15 amino acids. Germline-derived CDR1 and CDR2 are SEHNR and FQNEAQ (reference sequence). With 5 bases clipped from V and 3 bases from J, the junction kept 3 bases outside the gene matches. The CDR3 loop is CASSPLAGDYNEQFF. CDR3 nucleotides: TGTGCCAGCAGCCCACTAGCGGGAGACTACAATGAGCAGTTCTTC.

This clonotype is classed as large. V is TRBV20-1 and J is TRBJ2-1, with TRBD2 matching 7 bases. The CDR3 length is 12 residues. From germline, CDR1 is DFQATT and CDR2 SNEGSKA (reference sequence). V lost 1 base, J lost 10 bases, and 4 bases stayed unmatched. CDR3 region: CSARVGGREQFF. CDR3 nucleotides: TGCAGTGCTAGAGTGGGCGGGAGAGAGCAGTTCTTC.

This clonotype was recorded many times. The V and J genes are TRBV15 and TRBJ2-1; 7 bases fit TRBD2. Germline V lookup: CDR1 LNHNV, CDR2 YYDKDF (reference sequence). This CDR3 is 16 amino acids long. J lost 0 bases, V lost 2 bases, and 4 bases had no gene match. CDR3 sequence: CATSRTSASSYNEQFF. CDR3 nucleotides: TGTGCCACCAGCAGAACTAGCGCCAGCTCCTACAATGAGCAGTTCTTC.

This clonotype has at least ten counts. The chain is built from TRBV5-1 and TRBJ2-7, with TRBD1 matching over 9 bases. The CDR3 has 15 residues. With V trimmed by 3 bases and J by 1 base, 5 bases remained unmatched. Per the germline V gene, CDR1 is SGHRS and CDR2 is YFSETQ. The CDR3 DNA reads TGCGCCAGCAGCTCCCCGGGACAGGGTTCCTACGAGCAGTACTTC. Protein sequence: CASSSPGQGSYEQYF.

This clonotype is categorized as medium-sized. The chain couples TRBV2 to TRBJ2-7, with TRBD2 identical over 7 bases. Germline values: CDR1 SNHLY, CDR2 FYNNEI. This CDR3 spans 14 amino acids. The V segment lost 4 bases and the J segment 3 bases; nucleotides outside the gene matches: 6. This CDR3 reads CASSGVSGFYEQYF. The CDR3 coding sequence is TGTGCCAGCAGTGGAGTTAGCGGGTTCTACGAGCAGTACTTC.

The genes are TRBV24-1 and TRBJ2-1; no definite D call. V dropped 6 bases and J dropped 7 bases, with 12 bases sitting between them. Germline V gene sequence: CDR1 KGHDR, CDR2 SFDVKD. The CDR3 runs to 13 residues. CDR3 protein: CATSNIGRNEQFF. The CDR3 bases are TGTGCCACCAGTAATATCGGGCGTAATGAGCAGTTCTTC.

This clonotype was detected a few times. Germline and junction disagree at one end, which may indicate a read error. V is TRBV2 and J is TRBJ2-7; maybe TRBD2 (5 bases). Germline V lookup: CDR1 SNHLY, CDR2 FYNNEI. The CDR3 contains 12 residues. CDR3 DNA sequence: TGTGTCAGCAGAAGCGGTCCCTACGAGCAGTACTTC. This codes for CVSRSGPYEQYF.

The chain carries TRBV20-1 and TRBJ2-4; the D gene is possibly TRBD2 (6 bases). The CDR3 length is 14 residues. Germline-derived CDR1 and CDR2 are DFQATT and SNEGSKA (reference sequence). Between the trimmed V and J ends, which lost 2 bases and 3 bases, there was a span of 11 bases. This CDR3 reads CSARLGLSKNIQYF. The CDR3 nucleotides read TGCAGTGCTAGATTGGGACTGAGCAAAAACATTCAGTACTTC.